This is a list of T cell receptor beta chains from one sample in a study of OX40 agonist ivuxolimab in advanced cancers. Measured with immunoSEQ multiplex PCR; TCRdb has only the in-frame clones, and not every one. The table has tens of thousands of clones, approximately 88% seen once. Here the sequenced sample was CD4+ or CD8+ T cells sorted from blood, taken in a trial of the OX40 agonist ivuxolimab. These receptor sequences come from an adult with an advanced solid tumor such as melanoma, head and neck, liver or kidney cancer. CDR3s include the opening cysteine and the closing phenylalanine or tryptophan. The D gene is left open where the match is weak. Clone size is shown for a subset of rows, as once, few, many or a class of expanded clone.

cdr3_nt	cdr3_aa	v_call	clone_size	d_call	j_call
TGTGCCAGCAGCTTTGGAGGGGCGGCGGAAAGCAATCAGCCCCAGCATTTT	CASSFGGAAESNQPQHF	TRBV5-4	.	.	TRBJ1-5
TGTGCCAGCAGCCGGGGGGATCAGCCCCAGCATTTT	CASSRGDQPQHF	TRBV7-9	.	.	TRBJ1-5
TGTGCCAGCAGTGAAGATGGGGCAGGAAGATTCGATGAGCAGTTCTTC	CASSEDGAGRFDEQFF	TRBV25-1	.	.	TRBJ2-1
TGCGCCAGCAGCTTCCAAGGCGAAAAACTGTTTTTT	CASSFQGEKLFF	TRBV5-1	.	.	TRBJ1-4
TGTGCCAGCAGTTCTTCACCGGGGACAGGGCGGGAAAAACTGTTTTTT	CASSSSPGTGREKLFF	TRBV6-5	.	TRBD1	TRBJ1-4
TGTGCCAGCAGCCCGCCGGGGAGTAGCTCCTACAATGAGCAGTTCTTC	CASSPPGSSSYNEQFF	TRBV9	.	.	TRBJ2-1
TGTGCCAGCTCACCGCCGGATATCCGAAAAGAGACCCAGTACTTC	CASSPPDIRKETQYF	TRBV18	.	.	TRBJ2-5
TGTGCCACCAGCATTAGCGGGGGGCGTACACAAGAGACCCAGTACTTC	CATSISGGRTQETQYF	TRBV15	.	TRBD2	TRBJ2-5
TGTGCCAGCAGCGCGACTCAGACCCAAGAGACCCAGTACTTC	CASSATQTQETQYF	TRBV7-9	.	.	TRBJ2-5
TGTGCCAGCAGTGAACAGGGCAGGTCCTACGAGCAGTACTTC	CASSEQGRSYEQYF	TRBV28	.	.	TRBJ2-7
TGCGCCAGCAGCCAAGTTGGCAACTCCTATAATTCACCCCTCCACTTT	CASSQVGNSYNSPLHF	TRBV4-1	.	.	TRBJ1-6
TGCGCCAGCAGCTCGGGACAGGGGCATGGCTACACCTTC	CASSSGQGHGYTF	TRBV5-1	.	TRBD1	TRBJ1-2
TGTGCCAGCAGCTTAGGGGTAGGGAACACTGAAGCTTTCTTT	CASSLGVGNTEAFF	TRBV7-8	few	.	TRBJ1-1
TGTGCCAGCAGTTACTCGACAGTCAGGGAGGACTATGGCTACACCTTC	CASSYSTVREDYGYTF	TRBV6-6	.	.	TRBJ1-2
TGTGCCAGCAGCCGGGACAGCGGCTCCTACAATGAGCAGTTCTTC	CASSRDSGSYNEQFF	TRBV5-8	.	TRBD1	TRBJ2-1
TGCGCCAGCAGTGAAGAAGAAGGCTTGGCCCAGTACTTC	CASSEEEGLAQYF	TRBV10-1	.	.	TRBJ2-5
TGTGCCAGTTCTGGGGGGATCTATGGCTACACCTTC	CASSGGIYGYTF	TRBV6-6	once	.	TRBJ1-2